One and the same sample provided the 13 T cell receptor beta chains below, sequenced in a study of CD8 T cells in Susac syndrome. With random hexamers, about 0.5 to 1 ug RNA was reverse transcribed. A single record per CDR3 protein comes from TCRdb applying MiXCR to the immunoSEQ multiplex PCR reads. The data hold around 200,000 distinct CDR3 sequences, with 85% to 95% observed a single time. Sequencing was carried out using CD4+ T cells from PBMCs. The receptors come from a human donor in good health.

V gene TRBV11-2 combines with J gene TRBJ2-1; a weak D match, TRBD2 (6 bases). The germline gives CDR1 SGHAT, CDR2 FQNNGV. The CDR3 length is 15 residues. Between the trimmed V and J ends, which lost 0 bases and 8 bases, there was a span of 14 bases. The CDR3 sequence: CASSLDLGSWDEQFF. The CDR3 bases are TGTGCCAGCAGCTTAGATCTCGGGAGCTGGGATGAGCAGTTCTTC.

The chain is built from TRBV3-1 and TRBJ2-7; tentatively, D is TRBD2 (5 bases). Germline CDR1 LGHDT, CDR2 YNNKEL (reference sequence). V was pared by 0 bases and J by 5 bases, with 8 bases between. This CDR3 region has 13 residues. CDR3 in DNA: TGTGCCAGCAGCCAAGATAGGGAGAACGAGCAGTACGTC. As protein: CASSQDRENEQYV.

The chain carries TRBV20-1 and TRBJ2-3; perhaps TRBD2 as D (6 bases). The CDR3 is 14 amino acids. Trimming took off 0 bases at V and 1 base at J, with 8 bases between the two ends. From germline, CDR1 is DFQATT and CDR2 SNEGSKA (reference sequence). Here the CDR3 DNA reads TGCAGTGCTAGAGATAGCGGAGGCACAGATACGCAGTATTTT. It is translated as CSARDSGGTDTQYF.

The rearrangement joins TRBV6-1 to TRBJ2-7; 8 bases align to TRBD2. CDR3 length equals 16 residues. V trimming: 6 bases; J trimming: 2 bases; junction bases outside the gene matches: 12. In germline, CDR1 is MNHNS, CDR2 SASEGT. The CDR3 here is CASRPRIAGPPYEQYV. CDR3 coding DNA: TGTGCCAGCAGGCCCAGAATAGCGGGACCCCCCTACGAGCAGTACGTC.

The chain couples TRBV24-1 to TRBJ2-7, with D maybe TRBD2 (6 bases). Germline V gene sequence: CDR1 KGHDR, CDR2 SFDVKD. The V end was cut by 2 bases, the J end by 0 bases, with 7 bases between. CDR3 length: 14 residues. The CDR3: CATSDWDSSYEQYF. In DNA form, the CDR3 reads TGTGCCACCAGTGATTGGGACTCCTCCTACGAGCAGTACTTC.

V usage is TRBV20-1 and J usage is TRBJ2-5; 8 bases are shared with TRBD1. The CDR3 runs to 13 residues. Germline V gene lookup returns CDR1 DFQATT and CDR2 SNEGSKA (reference sequence). J gave up 5 bases and V 3 bases, and 5 bases lay outside the gene matches. DNA of the CDR3: TGCAGTGCTAGGGGCAGGGGGCATGAGACCCAGTACTTC. It specifies CSARGRGHETQYF.

The chain employs TRBV29-1 and TRBJ2-5; D might be TRBD2 (5 bases). The germline V gene encodes CDR1 SQVTM and CDR2 ANQGSEA. The CDR3 runs 13 residues. V lost 4 bases, J lost 7 bases, and 16 bases lay in between. The CDR3: CSVGELSWGTQYF. CDR3 DNA: TGCAGCGTTGGGGAGTTGTCCTGGGGGACCCAGTACTTC.

This clonotype has a single count. This chain joins TRBV20-1 and TRBJ2-5; no reliable D call. The CDR3 is 12 residues long. Per the germline V gene, CDR1 is DFQATT and CDR2 is SNEGSKA (reference sequence). The V end lost 4 bases, the J end lost 1 base, and 7 bases lay between the germline ends. DNA of the CDR3: TGCAGTGCTACGGGCGGCCAAGAGACCCAGTACTTC. Amino acids: CSATGGQETQYF.

The chain has TRBV14 and TRBJ2-3; 8 bases fit TRBD2. The trim removed 7 bases at V and 2 bases at J, leaving 8 bases unmatched. This CDR3 is 15 amino acids long. Germline CDR1 is SGHDN and CDR2 is FVKESK. CDR3 protein: CASTKRRGDTDTQYF. Here the CDR3 DNA reads TGTGCCAGCACCAAACGGCGGGGGGACACAGATACGCAGTATTTT.

This clonotype was detected only once. This sequence joins TRBV6-1 and TRBJ1-2; no firm D call. The germline V gene has CDR1 MNHNS and CDR2 SASEGT. The CDR3 length is 13 residues. The V end was cut by 3 bases, the J end by 2 bases, with 7 bases between. The CDR3 reads CASSETVNYGYTF. DNA for the CDR3: TGTGCCAGCAGTGAGACGGTGAACTATGGCTACACCTTC.

The chain joins TRBV5-1 to TRBJ2-5; D is unresolved. V was shortened by 0 bases and J by 4 bases, with 7 bases between the two germline ends. The CDR3 loop spans 13 amino acids. Germline CDR1 SGHRS, CDR2 YFSETQ. The CDR3 nucleotides read TGCGCCAGCAGCTTGGGTGGTGGAGAGACCCAGTACTTC. This codes for CASSLGGGETQYF.

This clonotype was observed a single time. The V and J genes are TRBV3-1 and TRBJ2-1, with TRBD2 matching over 8 bases. V shed 0 bases, J shed 6 bases, and the junction held 16 bases outside the gene matches. CDR3 size: 19 residues. CDR1 is LGHDT, CDR2 YNNKEL, per germline (reference sequence). The CDR3 spells CASSQDAPGLAGGINEQFF. The DNA of the CDR3 is TGTGCCAGCAGCCAAGATGCACCCGGACTAGCCGGAGGGATCAATGAGCAGTTCTTC.

This CDR3 reads CASSYATEAFF. The CDR3 region has the DNA TGTGCCAGCAGCTATGCGACTGAAGCTTTCTTT. The chain uses TRBV11-2 and TRBJ1-1, with D unclear. This CDR3 has 11 amino acids. The V gene's germline CDR1 is SGHAT and CDR2 FQNNGV. The V gene lost 4 bases and the J gene lost 5 bases, with 5 bases spanning the gap.